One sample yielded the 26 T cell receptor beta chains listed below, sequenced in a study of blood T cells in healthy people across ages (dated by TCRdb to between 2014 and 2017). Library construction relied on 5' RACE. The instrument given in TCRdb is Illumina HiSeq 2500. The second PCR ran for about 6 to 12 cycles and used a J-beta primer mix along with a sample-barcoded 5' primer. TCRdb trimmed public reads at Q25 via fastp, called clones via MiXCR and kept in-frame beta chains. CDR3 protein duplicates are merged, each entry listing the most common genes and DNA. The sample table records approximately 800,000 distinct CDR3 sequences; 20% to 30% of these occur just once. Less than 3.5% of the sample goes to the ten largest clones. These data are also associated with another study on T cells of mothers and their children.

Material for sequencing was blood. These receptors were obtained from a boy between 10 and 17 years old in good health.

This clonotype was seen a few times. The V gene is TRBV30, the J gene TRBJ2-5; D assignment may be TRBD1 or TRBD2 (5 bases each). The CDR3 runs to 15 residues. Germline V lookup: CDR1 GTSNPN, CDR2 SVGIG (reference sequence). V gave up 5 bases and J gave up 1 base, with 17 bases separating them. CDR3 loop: CAWGTSPGIQETQYF. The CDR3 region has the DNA TGTGCCTGGGGGACCTCCCCAGGAATCCAAGAGACCCAGTACTTC.

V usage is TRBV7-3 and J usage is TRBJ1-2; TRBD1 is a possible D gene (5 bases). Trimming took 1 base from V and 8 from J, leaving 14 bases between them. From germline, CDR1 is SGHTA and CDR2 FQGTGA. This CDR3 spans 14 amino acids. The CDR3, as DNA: TGTGCCAGCAGCTTAAGGGCAGGGAGAGAAGGCTACACCTTC. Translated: CASSLRAGREGYTF.

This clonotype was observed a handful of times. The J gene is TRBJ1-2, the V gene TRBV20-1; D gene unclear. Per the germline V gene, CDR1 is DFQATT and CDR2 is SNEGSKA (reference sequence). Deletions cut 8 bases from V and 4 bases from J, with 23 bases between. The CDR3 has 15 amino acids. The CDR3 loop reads CSSMAGPNVGYGYTF. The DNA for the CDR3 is TGCAGTTCTATGGCAGGACCCAACGTTGGCTATGGCTACACCTTC.

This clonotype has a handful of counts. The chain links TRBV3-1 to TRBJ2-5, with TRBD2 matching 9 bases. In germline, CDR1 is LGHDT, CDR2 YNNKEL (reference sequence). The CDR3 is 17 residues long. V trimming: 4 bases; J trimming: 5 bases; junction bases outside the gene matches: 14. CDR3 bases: TGTGCCAGCAGCCCCTACGGGGGCGGGGGGGGTATGGAGACCCAGTACTTC. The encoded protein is CASSPYGGGGGMETQYF.

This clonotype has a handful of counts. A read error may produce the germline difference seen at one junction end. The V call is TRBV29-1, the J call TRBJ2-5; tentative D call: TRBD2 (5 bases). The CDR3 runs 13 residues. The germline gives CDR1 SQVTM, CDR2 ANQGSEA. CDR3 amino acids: CSVEGRAKETQYF. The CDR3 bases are TGCAGCGTGGAAGGGCGGGCTAAAGAGACCCAGTACTTC.

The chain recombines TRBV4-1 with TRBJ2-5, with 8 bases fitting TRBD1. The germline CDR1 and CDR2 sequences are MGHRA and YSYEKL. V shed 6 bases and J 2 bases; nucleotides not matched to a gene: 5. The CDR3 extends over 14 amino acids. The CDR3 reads CASRIDRGQETQYF. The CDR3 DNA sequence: TGCGCCAGCAGAATCGACAGGGGACAAGAGACCCAGTACTTC.

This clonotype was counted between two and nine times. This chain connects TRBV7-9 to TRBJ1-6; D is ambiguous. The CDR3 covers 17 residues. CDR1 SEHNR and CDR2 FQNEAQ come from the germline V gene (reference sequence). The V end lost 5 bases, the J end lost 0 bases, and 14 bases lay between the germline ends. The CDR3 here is CASSHGSSSSYNSPLHF. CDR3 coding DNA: TGTGCCAGCAGCCACGGGTCTTCAAGCTCCTATAATTCACCCCTCCACTTT.

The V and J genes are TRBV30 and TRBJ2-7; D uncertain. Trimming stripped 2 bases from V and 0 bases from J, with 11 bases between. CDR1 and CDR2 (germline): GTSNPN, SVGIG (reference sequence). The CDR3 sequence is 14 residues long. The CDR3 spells CAWSRPPFSYEQYF. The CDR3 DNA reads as TGTGCCTGGAGTCGACCGCCCTTCTCCTACGAGCAGTACTTC.

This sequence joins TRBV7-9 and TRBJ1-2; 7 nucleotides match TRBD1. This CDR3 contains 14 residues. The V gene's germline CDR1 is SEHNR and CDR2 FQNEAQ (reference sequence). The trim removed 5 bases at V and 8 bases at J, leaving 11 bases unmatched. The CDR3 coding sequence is TGTGCCAGCAGCGGAGGGCCGACAGGGTCCGGCTACACCTTC. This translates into CASSGGPTGSGYTF.

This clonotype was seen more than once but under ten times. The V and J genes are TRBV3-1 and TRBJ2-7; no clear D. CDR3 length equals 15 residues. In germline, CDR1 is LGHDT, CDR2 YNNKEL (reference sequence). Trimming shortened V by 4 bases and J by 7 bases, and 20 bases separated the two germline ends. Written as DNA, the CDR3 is TGTGCCAGCAGCCGCCCTCGCAGCCCGACGGTTGAGCAGTACTTC. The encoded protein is CASSRPRSPTVEQYF.

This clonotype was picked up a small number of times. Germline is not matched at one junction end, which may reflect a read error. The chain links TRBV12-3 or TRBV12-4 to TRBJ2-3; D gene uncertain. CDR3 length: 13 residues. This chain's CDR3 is CASSLGPRDTQYF. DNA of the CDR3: TGCGCCAGCAGCTTGGGCCCTCGGGATACGCAGTATTTT.

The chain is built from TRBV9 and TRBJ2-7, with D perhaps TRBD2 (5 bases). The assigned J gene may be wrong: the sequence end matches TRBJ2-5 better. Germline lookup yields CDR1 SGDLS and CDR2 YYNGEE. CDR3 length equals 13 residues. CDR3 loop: CASSVEREETQYF. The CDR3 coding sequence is TGTGCCAGCAGCGTAGAGAGGGAGGAGACCCAGTACTTC.

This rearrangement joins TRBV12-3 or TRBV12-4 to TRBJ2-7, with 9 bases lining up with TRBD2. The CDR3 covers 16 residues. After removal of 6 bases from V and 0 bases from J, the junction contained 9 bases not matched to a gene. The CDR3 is CASSPPSGGSSYEQYF. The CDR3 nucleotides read TGTGCCAGCAGCCCGCCCAGCGGGGGGAGCTCCTACGAGCAGTACTTC.

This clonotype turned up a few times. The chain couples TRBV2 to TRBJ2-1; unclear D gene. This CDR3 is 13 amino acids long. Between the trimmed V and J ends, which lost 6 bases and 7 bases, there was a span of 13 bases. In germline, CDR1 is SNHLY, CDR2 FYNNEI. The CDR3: CASSPEGRNEQFF. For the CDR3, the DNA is TGTGCCAGCAGCCCCGAAGGTAGAAATGAGCAGTTCTTC.

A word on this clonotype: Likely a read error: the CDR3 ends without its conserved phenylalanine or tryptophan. The CDR3 nucleotides are TGCGCCAGCAGCTTGACCTCCGGGACAGGGGGCACTGAAGCTTTCTCT. Translation: CASSLTSGTGGTEAFS. V is TRBV5-1 and J is TRBJ1-1; TRBD1 matches 11 bases. The CDR3 length is 16 residues. V shed 1 base and J 4 bases; nucleotides not matched to a gene: 6. Germline V CDR1 and CDR2: SGHRS, YFSETQ.

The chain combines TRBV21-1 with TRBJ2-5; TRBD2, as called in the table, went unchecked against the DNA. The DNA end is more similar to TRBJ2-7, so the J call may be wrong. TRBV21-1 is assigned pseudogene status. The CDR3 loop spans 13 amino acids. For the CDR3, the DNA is TGTGCCAGCAGCAAATGCGGGGCCCACGAGCAGTACTTC. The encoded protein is CASSKCGAHEQYF.

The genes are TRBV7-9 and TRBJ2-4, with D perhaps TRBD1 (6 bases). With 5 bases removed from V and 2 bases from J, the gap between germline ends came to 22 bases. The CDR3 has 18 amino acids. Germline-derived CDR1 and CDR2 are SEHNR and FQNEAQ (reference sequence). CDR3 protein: CASSPNPGPQGSKNIQYF. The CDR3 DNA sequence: TGTGCCAGCAGCCCTAACCCCGGGCCCCAGGGGTCCAAAAACATTCAGTACTTC.

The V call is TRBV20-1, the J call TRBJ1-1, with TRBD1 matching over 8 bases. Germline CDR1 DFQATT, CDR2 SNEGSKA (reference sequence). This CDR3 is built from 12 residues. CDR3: CRGTGPNTEAFF. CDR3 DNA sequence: TGCAGGGGGACAGGACCGAACACTGAAGCTTTCTTT.

CDR3 in DNA: TGTGCCATCAGTGAGTCGGGCAACAGAAATGAGCAGTTCTTC. This gives the protein CAISESGNRNEQFF. The chain combines TRBV10-3 with TRBJ2-1; D ambiguous. CDR3 length equals 14 residues. The germline V gene has CDR1 ENHRY and CDR2 SYGVKD. V shed 0 bases and J shed 7 bases, with 10 bases lying between them.

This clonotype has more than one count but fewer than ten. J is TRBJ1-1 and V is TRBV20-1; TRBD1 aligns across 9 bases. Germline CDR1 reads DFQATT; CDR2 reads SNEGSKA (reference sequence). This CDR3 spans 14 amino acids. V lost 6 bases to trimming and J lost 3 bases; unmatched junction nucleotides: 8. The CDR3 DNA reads TGCAGTGCGAGACAGGGGGGGATCGACACTGAAGCTTTCTTT. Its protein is CSARQGGIDTEAFF.

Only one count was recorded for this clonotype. The CDR3: CASSLRTGPTYEQYF. For the CDR3, the DNA is TGTGCCAGCAGTTTAAGGACAGGCCCGACCTACGAGCAGTACTTC. The V and J genes are TRBV27 and TRBJ2-5; TRBD1 aligns across 7 bases. The J call may not be correct, given that the DNA end is closer to TRBJ2-7. The CDR3 is 15 amino acids. Germline CDR1 reads MNHEY; CDR2 reads SMNVEV (reference sequence).

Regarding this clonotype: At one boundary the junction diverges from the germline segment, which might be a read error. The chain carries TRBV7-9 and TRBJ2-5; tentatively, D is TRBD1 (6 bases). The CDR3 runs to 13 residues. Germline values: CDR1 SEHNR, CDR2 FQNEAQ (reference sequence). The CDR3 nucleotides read TGTGCCAGCAGCCCCGGGACATTTAACCTTCTCTTCTTC. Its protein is CASSPGTFNLLFF.

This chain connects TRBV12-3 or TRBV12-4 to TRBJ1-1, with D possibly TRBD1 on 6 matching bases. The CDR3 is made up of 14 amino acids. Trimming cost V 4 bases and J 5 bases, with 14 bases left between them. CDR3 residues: CASSYRGARTEAFF. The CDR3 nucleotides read TGTGCCAGCAGTTATCGGGGGGCCAGGACTGAAGCTTTCTTT.

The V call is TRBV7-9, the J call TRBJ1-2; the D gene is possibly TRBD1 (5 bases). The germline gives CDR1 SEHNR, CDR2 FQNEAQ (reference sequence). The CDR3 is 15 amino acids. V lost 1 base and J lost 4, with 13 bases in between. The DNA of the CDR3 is TGTGCCAGCAGCTTAGAGGACGGGGGTATCTATGGCTACACCTTC. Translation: CASSLEDGGIYGYTF.

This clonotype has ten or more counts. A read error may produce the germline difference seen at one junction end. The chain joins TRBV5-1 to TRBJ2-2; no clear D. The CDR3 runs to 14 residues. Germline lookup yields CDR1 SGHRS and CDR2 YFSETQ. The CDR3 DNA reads TGTGCCAGCAGCTTGGATGGCAACACCGGGGAGCTGTTTTTT. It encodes CASSLDGNTGELFF.

This CDR3 reads CSVAEGHQETQYF. CDR3 coding DNA: TGCAGCGTTGCGGAGGGGCATCAAGAGACCCAGTACTTC. V and J are TRBV29-1 and TRBJ2-5, with D maybe TRBD2 (6 bases). The CDR3 sequence is 13 residues long. Trimming stripped 4 bases from V and 2 bases from J, with 11 bases between. Germline CDR1 is SQVTM and CDR2 is ANQGSEA.